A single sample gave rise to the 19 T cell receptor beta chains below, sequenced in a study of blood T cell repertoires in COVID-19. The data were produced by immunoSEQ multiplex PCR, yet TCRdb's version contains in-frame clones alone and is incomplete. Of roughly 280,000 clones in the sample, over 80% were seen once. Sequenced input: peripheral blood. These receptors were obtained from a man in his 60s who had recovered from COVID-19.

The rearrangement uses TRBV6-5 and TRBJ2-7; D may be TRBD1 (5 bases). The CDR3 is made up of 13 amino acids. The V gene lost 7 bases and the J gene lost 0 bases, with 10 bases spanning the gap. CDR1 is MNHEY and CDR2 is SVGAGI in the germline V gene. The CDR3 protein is CASTQGDSYEQYF. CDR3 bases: TGTGCCAGCACCCAGGGTGACTCCTACGAGCAGTACTTC.

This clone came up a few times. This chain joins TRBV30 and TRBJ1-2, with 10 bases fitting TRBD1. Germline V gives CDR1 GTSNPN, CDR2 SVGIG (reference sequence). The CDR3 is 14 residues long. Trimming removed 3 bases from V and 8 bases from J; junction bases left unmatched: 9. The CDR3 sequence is CAWSAGTGVDGYTF. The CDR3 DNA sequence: TGTGCCTGGAGCGCCGGGACAGGGGTGGACGGCTACACCTTC.

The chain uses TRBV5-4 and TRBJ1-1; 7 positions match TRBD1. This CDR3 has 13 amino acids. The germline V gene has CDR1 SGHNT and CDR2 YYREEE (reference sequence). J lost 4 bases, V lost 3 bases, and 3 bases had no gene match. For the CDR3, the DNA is TGTGCCAGCAGCTCGACAGGGATCACTGAAGCTTTCTTT. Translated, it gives CASSSTGITEAFF. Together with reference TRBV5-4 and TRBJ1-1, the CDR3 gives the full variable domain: ETGVTQSPTHLIKTRGQQVTLRCSSQSGHNTVSWYQQALGQGPQFIFQYYREEENGRGNFPPRFSGLQFPNYSSELNVNALELDDSALYLCASSSTGITEAFFGQGTRLTVV.

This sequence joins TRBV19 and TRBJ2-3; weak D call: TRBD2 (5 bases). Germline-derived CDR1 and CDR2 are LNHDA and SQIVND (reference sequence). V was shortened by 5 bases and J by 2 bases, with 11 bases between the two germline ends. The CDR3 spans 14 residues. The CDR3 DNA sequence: TGTGCCAGTAGTGTCGGGATCCTCACAGATACGCAGTATTTT. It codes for CASSVGILTDTQYF. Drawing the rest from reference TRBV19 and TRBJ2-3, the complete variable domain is DGGITQSPKYLFRKEGQNVTLSCEQNLNHDAMYWYRQDPGQGLRLIYYSQIVNDFQKGDIAEGYSVSREKKESFPLTVTSAQKNPTAFYLCASSVGILTDTQYFGPGTRLTVL.

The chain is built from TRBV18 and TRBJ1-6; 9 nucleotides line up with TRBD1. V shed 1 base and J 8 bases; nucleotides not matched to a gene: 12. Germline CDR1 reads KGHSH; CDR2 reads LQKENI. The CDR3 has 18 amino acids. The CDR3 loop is CASSPHRPGQGIHSPLHF. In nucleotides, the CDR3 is TGTGCCAGCTCACCACATAGACCGGGACAGGGCATACATTCACCCCTCCACTTT.

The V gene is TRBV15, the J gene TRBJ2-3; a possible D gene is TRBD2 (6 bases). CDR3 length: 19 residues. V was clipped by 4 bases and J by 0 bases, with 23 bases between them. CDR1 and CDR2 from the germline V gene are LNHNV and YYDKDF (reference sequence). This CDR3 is CATSTPPQGAGTSTDTQYF. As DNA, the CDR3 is TGTGCCACCAGCACCCCCCCCCAAGGGGCGGGGACTAGCACAGATACGCAGTATTTT.

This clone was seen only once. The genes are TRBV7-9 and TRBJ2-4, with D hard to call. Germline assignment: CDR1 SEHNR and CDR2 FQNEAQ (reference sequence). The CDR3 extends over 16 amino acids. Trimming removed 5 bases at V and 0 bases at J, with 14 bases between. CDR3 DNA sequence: TGTGCCAGCAGCGGTGGAGTGGTCCTAGCCAAAAACATTCAGTACTTC. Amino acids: CASSGGVVLAKNIQYF.

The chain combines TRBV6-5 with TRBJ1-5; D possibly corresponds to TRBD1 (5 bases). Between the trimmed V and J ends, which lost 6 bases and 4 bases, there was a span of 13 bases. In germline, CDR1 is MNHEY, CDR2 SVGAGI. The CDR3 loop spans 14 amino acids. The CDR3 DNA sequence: TGTGCCAGCAGCCCCGGGACTCATAATCAGCCCCAGCATTTT. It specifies CASSPGTHNQPQHF.

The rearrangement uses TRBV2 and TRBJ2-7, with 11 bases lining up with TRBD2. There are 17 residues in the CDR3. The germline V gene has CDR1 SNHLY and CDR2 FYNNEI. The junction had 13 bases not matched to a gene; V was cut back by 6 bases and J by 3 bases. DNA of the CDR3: TGTGCCAGCAGACCAACTAGCGGGAGACTTCTAAGCTACGAGCAGTACTTC. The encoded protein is CASRPTSGRLLSYEQYF.

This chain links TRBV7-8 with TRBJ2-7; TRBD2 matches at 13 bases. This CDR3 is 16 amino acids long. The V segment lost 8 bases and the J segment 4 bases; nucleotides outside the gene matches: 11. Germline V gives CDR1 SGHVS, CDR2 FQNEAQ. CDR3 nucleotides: TGTGCCAGCCTTCCGGGGAAGACTAGCGGGAGGTACGAGCAGTACTTC. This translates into CASLPGKTSGRYEQYF.

The CDR3 loop is CASSVQLAGGDNEQFF. CDR3 in DNA: TGTGCCAGCAGCGTACAGCTAGCGGGGGGGGACAATGAGCAGTTCTTC. The chain employs TRBV9 and TRBJ2-1; 12 bases are shared with TRBD2. Germline V gene sequence: CDR1 SGDLS, CDR2 YYNGEE. The CDR3 is 16 amino acids. With V trimmed by 1 base and J by 5 bases, 4 bases remained unmatched.

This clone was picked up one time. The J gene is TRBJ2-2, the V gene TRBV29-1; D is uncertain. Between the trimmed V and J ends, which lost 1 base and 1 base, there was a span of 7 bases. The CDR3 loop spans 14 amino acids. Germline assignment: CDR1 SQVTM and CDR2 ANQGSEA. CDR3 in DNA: TGCAGCGTTGAAGTGTGGCAGAACACCGGGGAGCTGTTTTTT. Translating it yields CSVEVWQNTGELFF.

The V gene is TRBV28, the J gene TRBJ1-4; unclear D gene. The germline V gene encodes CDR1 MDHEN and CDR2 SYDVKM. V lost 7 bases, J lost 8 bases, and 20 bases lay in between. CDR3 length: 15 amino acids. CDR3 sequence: CASTPRVLVGEKLFF. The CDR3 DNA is TGTGCCAGCACTCCGCGGGTTCTGGTTGGGGAAAAACTGTTTTTT.

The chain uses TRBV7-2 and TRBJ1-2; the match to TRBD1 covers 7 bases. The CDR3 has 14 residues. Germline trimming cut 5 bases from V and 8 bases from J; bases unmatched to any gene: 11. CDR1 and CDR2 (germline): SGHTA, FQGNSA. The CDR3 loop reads CASSHLRQGEGYTF. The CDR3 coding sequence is TGTGCCAGCAGCCACTTACGACAGGGAGAAGGCTACACCTTC.

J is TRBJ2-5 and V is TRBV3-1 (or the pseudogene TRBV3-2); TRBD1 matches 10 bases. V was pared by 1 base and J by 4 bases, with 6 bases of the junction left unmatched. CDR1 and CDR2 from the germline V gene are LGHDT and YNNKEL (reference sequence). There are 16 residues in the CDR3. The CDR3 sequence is CASSQVTGGAGETQYF. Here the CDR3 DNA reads TGTGCCAGCAGCCAAGTGACAGGGGGCGCAGGAGAGACCCAGTACTTC.

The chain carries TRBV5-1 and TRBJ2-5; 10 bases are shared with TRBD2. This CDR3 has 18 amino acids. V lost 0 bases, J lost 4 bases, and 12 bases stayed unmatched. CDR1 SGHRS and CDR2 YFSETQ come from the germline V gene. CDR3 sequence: CASSLAALASGRGETQYF. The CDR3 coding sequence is TGCGCCAGCAGCTTGGCGGCCCTGGCTAGCGGGAGAGGAGAGACCCAGTACTTC. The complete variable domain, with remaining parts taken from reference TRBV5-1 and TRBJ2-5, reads KAGVTQTPRYLIKTRGQQVTLSCSPISGHRSVSWYQQTPGQGLQFLFEYFSETQRNKGNFPGRFSGRQFSNSRSEMNVSTLELGDSALYLCASSLAALASGRGETQYFGPGTRLLVL.

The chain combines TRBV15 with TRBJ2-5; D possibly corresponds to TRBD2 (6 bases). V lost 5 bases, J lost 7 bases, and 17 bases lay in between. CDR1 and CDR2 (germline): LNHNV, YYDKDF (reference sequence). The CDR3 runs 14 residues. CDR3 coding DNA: TGTGCCACCAGCGGGGGGTCGGGGAGTAGGACCCAGTACTTC. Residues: CATSGGSGSRTQYF.

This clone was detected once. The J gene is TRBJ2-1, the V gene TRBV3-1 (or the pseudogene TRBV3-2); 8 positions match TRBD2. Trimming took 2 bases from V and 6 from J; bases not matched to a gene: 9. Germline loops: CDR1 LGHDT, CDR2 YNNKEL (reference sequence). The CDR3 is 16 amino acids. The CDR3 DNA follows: TGTGCCAGCAGCCAAAGGACTAGCAGCGTGGGCAATGAGCAGTTCTTC. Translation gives CASSQRTSSVGNEQFF.

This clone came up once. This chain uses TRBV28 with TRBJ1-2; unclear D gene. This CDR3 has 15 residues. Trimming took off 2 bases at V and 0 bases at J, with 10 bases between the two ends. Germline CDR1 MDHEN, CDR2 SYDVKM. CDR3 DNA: TGTGCCAGCAGTTTAGATCACCTAGCTAACTATGGCTACACCTTC. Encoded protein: CASSLDHLANYGYTF.